This T cell receptor (beta chain) was obtained from a study of T cell responses to AZD1222 COVID-19 vaccine listed by TCRdb under 2021. Concerning the study at large: AZD1222 recipients given second doses at about 4 weeks or at about 12 weeks were pooled, since spike-specific TCR depth and breadth were not found to differ between the two schedules. Trial participants were enrolled into age subgroups of 18-55, 56-69 and 70-plus years, which contained around 150, 28 and 57 TCR-sequenced participants, respectively. TCR sequencing covered approximately 230 trial participants: 200 to 220 given two doses of AZD1222 and 26 given two doses of MenACWY control vaccine. Overall results and qualifications from the work: In the small 56-69-year group, the increase in depth fell short of significance, most likely because of low power. Conclusions about previously exposed vaccinees are limited because only six or seven AZD1222 recipients were SARS-CoV-2 seropositive at baseline. Participants were mostly white British, with more females than males. The authors suggested clonal diversity may have been underestimated. Reportedly, almost half of the unique spike-specific TCRs recognized epitopes lying outside the regions that are mutated in the B.1.351 and B.1.1.7 variants. Because no samples from the day 14 peak response were available, repertoires could be characterized only after the peak T cell response. After two AZD1222 doses, both the breadth and the depth of spike-specific TCRs were significantly higher than at day 0 and than in MenACWY recipients. The vaccine-associated CD4 TCRs covered the entire spike protein, and the dominant responses fell in regions 160-218 and 743-854.

In the case of this clone: Its antigen is unknown. Base qualities are not at hand, and no much larger clone is one base apart.

Read against the paper, the sample's time point label means: baseline before first vaccination. Vaccinee samples were obtained from the UK trials COV001 and COV002, which included a single-blind randomized controlled phase 2/3 trial of AZD1222 (ChAdOx1 nCoV-19) in healthy adults. For TCRbeta chain sequencing, PBMC samples were collected from trial participants at day 0 and at day 28 after the second dose. CDR1 and CDR2, per the germline V gene (reference sequence), are LNHDA and SQIVND. Trimming at the junction amounts to 4 bases on V and 3 bases on J, and the germline ends lie 12 bases apart. From cysteine to phenylalanine, the CDR3 is 15 amino acids long. Only CDR3 DNA remains: 45 bases, in frame from the first base. The CDR3 regions of human TCRbeta chains were subjected to immunosequencing. The original pipeline was this. TCRs in the repertoires were matched against a reference library of SARS-CoV-2-specific TCRs that had been generated with the MIRA antigen-specificity platform. Breadth was defined as the fraction of unique TCRs that were SARS-CoV-2-associated. Depth was defined as the fraction of total T cells that were SARS-CoV-2-associated. Using the MIRA data, each spike-specific TCR was mapped to the spike region that the TCR reacts to and placed in a CD4 or CD8 class. Log10-transformed breadth and depth values were compared by one-way ANOVA with Sidak's multiple comparisons tests. The source is immuneACCESS, and TCRdb retained only in-frame sequences with V and J called. Part of the clones is not carried over; for the studies checked, unresolved V genes explain less than half of this, and the remainder is unexplained. The DNA was the basis for D and trimming; V, J and clone size are from that table. Present in this sample are 80,000 to 95,000 clones, 60% to 80% of which were seen just once. Around a fifth of the sample goes to the ten largest clones.

Sequenced material: peripheral blood, taken on day 0 of AZD1222 vaccination. Here the chain combines TRBV19 and TRBJ1-4; the D gene remains uncertain. This clonotype originated in an adult in good health. The DNA reads TGTGCCAGTAGTAACCGACCGAGCTCTAATGAAAAACTGTTTTTT. The resulting protein is CASSNRPSSNEKLFF.